This T cell receptor (beta chain) stems from a study of cytomegalovirus exposure and HLA in healthy donors. Primers for the PCR totalled 60 Vbeta and 13 Jbeta. The table came from immunoSEQ multiplex PCR; TCRdb's copy has only in-frame clones and leaves some out. The sample yields 150,000 to 200,000 clones, roughly four fifths seen once. V lost 6 bases and J lost 4; bases outside the gene matches: 6. CDR1 is MNHEY and CDR2 is SVGAGI in the germline V gene. CDR3 length: 14 residues. In regard to this clone: The antigen is undetermined.

Points from the study as a whole: It emerged from a later analysis that several of the most significant clusters appeared to be linked to common viral pathogens. Both high specificity and high sensitivity reportedly marked the classifier's diagnosis of cytomegalovirus status.

Each of the donors was a healthy bone marrow donor. These donors counted as nominally healthy when sampled, but unrecorded immune exposures were likely. Sequenced: PBMCs. The sequence was obtained from a man younger than 35 in good health and CMV-seronegative. The genes are TRBV6-5 and TRBJ2-1; TRBD1 matches at 7 bases. DNA for the CDR3: TGTGCCAGCAGGTCGGGACAGTTATACAATGAGCAGTTCTTC. Translated: CASRSGQLYNEQFF.